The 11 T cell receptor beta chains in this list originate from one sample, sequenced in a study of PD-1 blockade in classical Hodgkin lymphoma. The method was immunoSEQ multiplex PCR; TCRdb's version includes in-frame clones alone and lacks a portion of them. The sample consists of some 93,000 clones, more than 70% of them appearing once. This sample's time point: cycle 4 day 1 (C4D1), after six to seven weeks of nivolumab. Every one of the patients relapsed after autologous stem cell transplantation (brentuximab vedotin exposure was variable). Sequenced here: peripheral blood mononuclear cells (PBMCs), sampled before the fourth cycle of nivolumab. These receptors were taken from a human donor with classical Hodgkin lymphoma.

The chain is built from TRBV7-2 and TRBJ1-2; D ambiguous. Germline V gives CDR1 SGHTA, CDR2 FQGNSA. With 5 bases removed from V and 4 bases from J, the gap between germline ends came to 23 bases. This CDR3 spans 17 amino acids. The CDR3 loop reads CASSPDHNLGYLYGYTF. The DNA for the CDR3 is TGTGCCAGCAGCCCCGATCACAATTTGGGCTACCTCTATGGCTACACCTTC.

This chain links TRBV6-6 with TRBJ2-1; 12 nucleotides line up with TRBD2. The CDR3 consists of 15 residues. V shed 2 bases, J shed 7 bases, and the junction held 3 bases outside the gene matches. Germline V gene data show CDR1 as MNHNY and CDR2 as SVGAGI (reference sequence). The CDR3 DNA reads TGTGCCAGCAGTTACACTAGCGGGGGGCCTAATGAGCAGTTCTTC. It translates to CASSYTSGGPNEQFF.

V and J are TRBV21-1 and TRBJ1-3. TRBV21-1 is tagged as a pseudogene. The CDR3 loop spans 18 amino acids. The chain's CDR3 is CASSNPFDNPNWRNTIYF. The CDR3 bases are TGTGCCAGCAGCAACCCATTCGATAATCCCAACTGGAGAAACACCATATATTTT.

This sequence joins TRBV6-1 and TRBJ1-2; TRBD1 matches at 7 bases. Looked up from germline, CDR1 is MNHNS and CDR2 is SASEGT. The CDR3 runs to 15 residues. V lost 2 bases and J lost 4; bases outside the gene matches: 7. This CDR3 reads CASSERQGVSYGYTF. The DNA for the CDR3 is TGTGCCAGCAGTGAACGACAGGGAGTTAGCTATGGCTACACCTTC.

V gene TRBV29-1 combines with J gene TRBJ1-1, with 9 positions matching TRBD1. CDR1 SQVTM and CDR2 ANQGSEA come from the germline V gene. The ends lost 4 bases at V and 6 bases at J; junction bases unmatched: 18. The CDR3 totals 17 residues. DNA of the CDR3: TGCAGCGTTGTTTACGACAGGGACAGGGAGAGGGTTTCTGAAGCTTTCTTT. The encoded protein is CSVVYDRDRERVSEAFF.

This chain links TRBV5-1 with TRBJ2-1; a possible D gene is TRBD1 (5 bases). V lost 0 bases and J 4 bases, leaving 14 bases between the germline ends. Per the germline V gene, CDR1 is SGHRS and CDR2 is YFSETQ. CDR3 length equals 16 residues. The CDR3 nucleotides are TGCGCCAGCAGCTTGGACAGTCAAAAGGGGTACAATGAGCAGTTCTTC. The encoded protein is CASSLDSQKGYNEQFF.

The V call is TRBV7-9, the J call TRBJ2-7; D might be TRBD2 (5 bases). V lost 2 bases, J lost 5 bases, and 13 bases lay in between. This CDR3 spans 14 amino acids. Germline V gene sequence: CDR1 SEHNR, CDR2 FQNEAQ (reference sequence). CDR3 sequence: CASSLIHPGDEQYF. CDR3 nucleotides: TGTGCCAGCAGCTTAATACACCCCGGGGACGAGCAGTACTTC.

The CDR3 here is CASSPGAAVEKLFF. CDR3 bases: TGTGCCAGCAGTCCAGGGGCTGCTGTGGAAAAACTGTTTTTT. J is TRBJ1-4 and V is TRBV6-5; tentative D call: TRBD1 (6 bases). Germline CDR1 and CDR2: MNHEY and SVGAGI. The CDR3 is 14 residues long. V was shortened by 5 bases and J by 8 bases, with 15 bases between the two germline ends.

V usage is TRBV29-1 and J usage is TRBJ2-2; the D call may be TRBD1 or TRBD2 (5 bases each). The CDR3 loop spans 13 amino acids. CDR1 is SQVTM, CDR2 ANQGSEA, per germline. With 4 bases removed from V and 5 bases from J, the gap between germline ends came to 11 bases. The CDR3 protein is CSVAPGQTGELFF. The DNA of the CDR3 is TGCAGCGTTGCGCCGGGGCAGACCGGGGAGCTGTTTTTT.

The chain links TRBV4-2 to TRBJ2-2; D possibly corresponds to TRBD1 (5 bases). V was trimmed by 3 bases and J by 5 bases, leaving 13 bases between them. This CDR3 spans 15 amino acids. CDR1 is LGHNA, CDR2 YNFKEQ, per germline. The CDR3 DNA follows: TGTGCCAGCAGCCACCCGACGGCAGGGACCGGGGAGCTGTTTTTT. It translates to CASSHPTAGTGELFF.

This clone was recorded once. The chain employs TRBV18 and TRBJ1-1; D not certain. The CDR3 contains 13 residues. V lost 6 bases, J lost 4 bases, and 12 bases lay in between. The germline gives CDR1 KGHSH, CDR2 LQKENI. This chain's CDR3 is CASSFAGVTEAFF. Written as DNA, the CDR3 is TGTGCCAGCTCCTTTGCGGGAGTCACTGAAGCTTTCTTT.